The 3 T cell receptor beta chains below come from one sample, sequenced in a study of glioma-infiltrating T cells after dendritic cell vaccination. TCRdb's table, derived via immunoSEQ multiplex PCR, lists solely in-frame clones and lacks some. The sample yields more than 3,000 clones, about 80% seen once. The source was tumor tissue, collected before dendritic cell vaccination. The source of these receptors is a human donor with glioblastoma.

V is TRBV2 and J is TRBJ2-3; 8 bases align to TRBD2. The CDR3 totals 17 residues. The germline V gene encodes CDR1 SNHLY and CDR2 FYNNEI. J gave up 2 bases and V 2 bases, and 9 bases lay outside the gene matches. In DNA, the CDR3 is TGTGCCAGCAGTGAAATAGGGATAGCGGGGTCCACAGATACGCAGTATTTT. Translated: CASSEIGIAGSTDTQYF. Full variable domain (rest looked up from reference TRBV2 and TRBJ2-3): EPEVTQTPSHQVTQMGQEVILRCVPISNHLYFYWYRQILGQKVEFLVSFYNNEISEKSEIFDDQFSVERPDGSNFTLKIRSTKLEDSAMYFCASSEIGIAGSTDTQYFGPGTRLTVL.

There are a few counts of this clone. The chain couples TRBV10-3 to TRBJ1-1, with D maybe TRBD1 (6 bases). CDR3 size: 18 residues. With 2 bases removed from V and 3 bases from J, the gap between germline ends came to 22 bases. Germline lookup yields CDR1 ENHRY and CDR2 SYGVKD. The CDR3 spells CAISEAGQPVERDTEAFF. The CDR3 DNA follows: TGTGCCATCAGTGAGGCTGGACAGCCAGTGGAGAGAGACACTGAAGCTTTCTTT.

The CDR3 DNA reads as TGTGCTAGTGGTTCTTCCGGGACCAGGGGCGGGGAGCTGTTTTTT. Translation: CASGSSGTRGGELFF. The chain combines TRBV12-5 with TRBJ2-2, with D perhaps matching TRBD1 (6 bases). The CDR3 is made up of 15 amino acids. Germline V gene lookup returns CDR1 LGHNT and CDR2 FRNRAP. With 4 bases removed from V and 7 bases from J, the gap between germline ends came to 16 bases.